One and the same sample provided the 28 T cell receptor beta chains below, sequenced in a study of Ad26.COV2.S vaccination and SARS-CoV-2 variants. Treatment specified: 15 to 20 received Ad26.COV2.S at low or high dose, single or two shots; 5 received placebo; per-sample allocation not given. Samples came from day 63 after the first vaccine or placebo injection. Sequenced by immunoSEQ multiplex PCR; TCRdb stores in-frame clones only, minus some. The sample includes about 370,000 clones, 70% to 90% of them seen just once. The specimen comprised peripheral blood, sampled in a trial of Ad26.COV2.S vaccine versus placebo. Receptors originate from a person aged 18-65 years who received the Ad26.COV2.S COVID-19 vaccine or a placebo.

The V gene is TRBV5-8, the J gene TRBJ1-5; TRBD1 aligns across 8 bases. V shed 4 bases, J shed 1 base, and the junction held 7 bases outside the gene matches. Looked up from germline, CDR1 is SGHTS and CDR2 is YDEGEE. This CDR3 has 16 amino acids. CDR3 loop: CASSRRTGTSNQPQHF. CDR3 DNA: TGTGCCAGCAGCCGCAGGACAGGGACCAGCAATCAGCCCCAGCATTTT.

V gene TRBV5-4 combines with J gene TRBJ1-2; D is unclear. CDR1 is SGHNT and CDR2 is YYREEE in the germline V gene (reference sequence). This CDR3 region has 13 residues. Trimming stripped 1 base from V and 4 bases from J, with 8 bases between. CDR3 residues: CASSLFAAYGYTF. The CDR3 bases are TGTGCCAGCAGCTTGTTTGCAGCCTATGGCTACACCTTC.

This sequence joins TRBV6-1 and TRBJ2-7; 8 positions agree with TRBD2. CDR1 MNHNS and CDR2 SASEGT come from the germline V gene. The CDR3 contains 15 residues. Germline trimming cut 4 bases from V and 3 bases from J; bases unmatched to any gene: 8. CDR3 sequence (DNA): TGTGCCAGCAGTGTTTCGGGGGGGCTTCACTACGAGCAGTACTTC. It codes for CASSVSGGLHYEQYF.

The gene calls are TRBV19 and TRBJ2-7, with a possible D match to TRBD1 (5 bases). Germline CDR1 LNHDA, CDR2 SQIVND (reference sequence). V was clipped by 4 bases and J by 4 bases, with 11 bases between them. This CDR3 has 13 amino acids. The CDR3 DNA reads TGTGCCAGTAGTACCTTCCAGGGATACGAGCAGTACTTC. Translating it yields CASSTFQGYEQYF. Drawing the rest from reference TRBV19 and TRBJ2-7, the complete variable domain is DGGITQSPKYLFRKEGQNVTLSCEQNLNHDAMYWYRQDPGQGLRLIYYSQIVNDFQKGDIAEGYSVSREKKESFPLTVTSAQKNPTAFYLCASSTFQGYEQYFGPGTRLTVT.

This clone occurred once. CDR3 coding DNA: TGTGCCAGTAGTCCCTTCGGGGCATCCCCTCCACACTACGAGCAGTACTTC. Protein product: CASSPFGASPPHYEQYF. The rearrangement uses TRBV19 and TRBJ2-7, with D perhaps assigned TRBD1 or TRBD2 (5 bases each). Deletions cut 5 bases from V and 3 bases from J, with 23 bases between. Germline CDR1 and CDR2: LNHDA and SQIVND (reference sequence). The CDR3 is 17 residues long.

This rearrangement joins TRBV30 to TRBJ1-2, with D tentatively TRBD1 (6 bases). CDR3 length: 15 amino acids. The V and J ends lost 3 bases and 4 bases respectively, with 18 bases between them. Germline V gene data show CDR1 as GTSNPN and CDR2 as SVGIG (reference sequence). The CDR3 protein is CAWRSKGDRTYGYTF. For the CDR3, the DNA is TGTGCCTGGAGGTCTAAGGGGGACCGGACCTATGGCTACACCTTC.

This clone was recorded once. This chain connects TRBV5-1 to TRBJ2-3; 10 nucleotides agree with TRBD1. Germline assignment: CDR1 SGHRS and CDR2 YFSETQ. J gave up 6 bases and V 0 bases, and 4 bases lay outside the gene matches. This CDR3 has 15 residues. The CDR3 reads CASSLGTGGVDTQYF. The DNA for the CDR3 is TGCGCCAGCAGCTTGGGGACAGGGGGTGTGGATACGCAGTATTTT.

This clone was found once. This rearrangement joins TRBV2 to TRBJ2-7; no reliable D call. The germline V and J ends were trimmed by 7 bases and 3 bases, with 7 bases remaining between them. CDR1 and CDR2 from the germline V gene are SNHLY and FYNNEI. The length of the CDR3 is 11 residues. CDR3 nucleotide sequence: TGTGCCAGCACGGCTAACTACGAGCAGTACTTC. This encodes CASTANYEQYF.

The rearrangement uses TRBV7-9 and TRBJ2-5, with 11 bases lining up with TRBD1. Trimming at V came to 5 bases and at J to 5 bases, leaving 7 bases not matched to a gene. There are 15 residues in the CDR3. The germline V gene has CDR1 SEHNR and CDR2 FQNEAQ (reference sequence). The CDR3 reads CASSPRTGGVETQYF. CDR3 in DNA: TGTGCCAGCAGCCCCCGGACAGGGGGCGTCGAGACCCAGTACTTC. The full variable domain, in which reference TRBV7-9 and TRBJ2-5 provide the parts outside the CDR3, is DTGVSQNPRHKITKRGQNVTFRCDPISEHNRLYWYRQTLGQGPEFLTYFQNEAQLEKSRLLSDRFSAERPKGSFSTLEIQRTEQGDSAMYLCASSPRTGGVETQYFGPGTRLLVL.

This chain uses TRBV6-6 with TRBJ1-2, with D unresolved. The CDR3 runs to 13 residues. Germline assignment: CDR1 MNHNY and CDR2 SVGAGI (reference sequence). V was cut by 6 bases and J by 0 bases, with 8 bases left in between. The DNA of the CDR3 is TGTGCCAGCAGGGAGGGTGCTAACTATGGCTACACCTTC. This codes for CASREGANYGYTF.

This clone turned up a few times. The J gene is TRBJ2-3, the V gene TRBV7-2; D might be TRBD1 (5 bases). Per germline, CDR1 SGHTA and CDR2 FQGNSA. V shed 5 bases and J shed 6 bases, with 9 bases lying between them. The CDR3 has 12 amino acids. CDR3 in amino acids: CASSVYRDTQYF. Written as DNA, the CDR3 is TGTGCCAGCAGCGTTTACAGGGATACGCAGTATTTT.

J is TRBJ1-1 and V is TRBV20-1, with TRBD1 matching 8 bases. CDR3 length equals 11 residues. With 6 bases clipped from V and 4 bases from J, the junction kept 1 base outside the gene matches. Germline assignment: CDR1 DFQATT and CDR2 SNEGSKA (reference sequence). The CDR3 sequence: CSATGGTEAFF. CDR3 DNA: TGCAGTGCAACAGGGGGCACTGAAGCTTTCTTT.

The chain is built from TRBV7-6 and TRBJ1-6; D is perhaps TRBD1 (6 bases). Trimming took off 0 bases at V and 16 bases at J, with 13 bases between the two ends. The germline V gene encodes CDR1 SGHVS and CDR2 FNYEAQ. The CDR3 has 13 amino acids. CDR3 loop: CASSLALGGGLHF. CDR3 nucleotides: TGTGCCAGCAGCTTAGCGCTAGGGGGTGGTCTCCACTTT.

The chain uses TRBV7-2 and TRBJ2-1; weak D call: TRBD2 (7 bases). This CDR3 is 17 amino acids long. Germline values: CDR1 SGHTA, CDR2 FQGNSA. V was clipped by 2 bases and J by 2 bases, with 16 bases between them. The CDR3 nucleotides are TGTGCCAGCAGCTTATTCGGTGGGGGGGGCACCTACAATGAGCAGTTCTTC. This translates into CASSLFGGGGTYNEQFF.

The chain recombines TRBV12-3 or TRBV12-4 with TRBJ1-1; no clear D gene. The CDR3 runs 13 residues. Trimming removed 6 bases at V and 3 bases at J, with 11 bases between. The CDR3 DNA follows: TGTGCCAGCAGCCTCACGGGGTACACTGAAGCTTTCTTT. This gives the protein CASSLTGYTEAFF.

The gene calls are TRBV19 and TRBJ1-2; no clear D. The CDR3 extends over 12 amino acids. In germline, CDR1 is LNHDA, CDR2 SQIVND (reference sequence). V lost 5 bases, J lost 6 bases, and 10 bases lay in between. The CDR3 sequence: CASSLRLDGYTF. The CDR3 nucleotides read TGTGCCAGTAGTCTTAGACTGGATGGCTACACCTTC.

This clone came up once. V gene TRBV5-1 combines with J gene TRBJ1-1, with D uncertain. This CDR3 is built from 13 residues. Germline V gene data show CDR1 as SGHRS and CDR2 as YFSETQ. V shed 5 bases and J shed 4 bases, with 12 bases lying between them. The CDR3 protein is CASRTVLGTEAFF. CDR3 sequence (DNA): TGCGCCAGCAGAACAGTCTTGGGCACTGAAGCTTTCTTT. Full variable domain (outside the CDR3, taken from reference TRBV5-1 and TRBJ1-1): KAGVTQTPRYLIKTRGQQVTLSCSPISGHRSVSWYQQTPGQGLQFLFEYFSETQRNKGNFPGRFSGRQFSNSRSEMNVSTLELGDSALYLCASRTVLGTEAFFGQGTRLTVV.

The chain uses TRBV27 and TRBJ2-3; 9 bases fit TRBD2. Germline V gene lookup returns CDR1 MNHEY and CDR2 SMNVEV (reference sequence). The CDR3 spans 16 residues. The V gene end was trimmed by 10 bases and the J gene end by 4 bases; junction bases not matched to a gene: 15. The CDR3 region has the DNA TGTGCCACCATGGGGGAAGGCGGGGGGGCCGCAGATACGCAGTATTTT. Its protein is CATMGEGGGAADTQYF.

The rearrangement uses TRBV7-2 and TRBJ2-7; 11 bases are a match to TRBD1. CDR3 length: 13 amino acids. V shed 4 bases and J 6 bases; nucleotides not matched to a gene: 2. Germline loops: CDR1 SGHTA, CDR2 FQGNSA. CDR3 residues: CASSSGQGVEQYF. The CDR3 DNA is TGTGCCAGCAGCTCGGGACAGGGGGTCGAGCAGTACTTC.

The CDR3 is CAARGLIQETQYF. The CDR3 nucleotides are TGTGCCGCGAGGGGGCTCATTCAAGAGACCCAGTACTTC. The V gene is TRBV2, the J gene TRBJ2-5; 7 positions agree with TRBD1. V dropped 11 bases and J dropped 2; count of bases not matched to a gene: 8. The germline gives CDR1 SNHLY, CDR2 FYNNEI. The CDR3 consists of 13 residues.

V usage is TRBV19 and J usage is TRBJ2-7; 7 bases line up with TRBD1. Germline CDR1 reads LNHDA; CDR2 reads SQIVND (reference sequence). This CDR3 is 12 amino acids long. V shed 10 bases, J shed 1 base, and the junction held 4 bases outside the gene matches. The CDR3 sequence: CATRQGSYEQYF. In DNA form, the CDR3 reads TGTGCCACTAGACAGGGATCCTACGAGCAGTACTTC.

The rearrangement uses TRBV5-4 and TRBJ1-1; 7 nucleotides line up with TRBD1. This CDR3 is built from 13 residues. The V and J ends lost 1 base and 7 bases, in that order; junction bases with no gene match: 4. CDR1 and CDR2 (germline): SGHNT, YYREEE (reference sequence). DNA for the CDR3: TGTGCCAGCAGCTTGACAGGGGCTGGTGAAGCTTTCTTT. Its translation: CASSLTGAGEAFF.

This clone was recorded a few times. This chain connects TRBV19 to TRBJ2-7, with TRBD2 as a possible D gene (5 bases). This CDR3 contains 15 residues. Trimming removed 5 bases from V and 0 bases from J, with 14 bases in between. Germline V gene lookup returns CDR1 LNHDA and CDR2 SQIVND (reference sequence). CDR3 protein: CASSPFGGSSYEQYF. The DNA of the CDR3 is TGTGCCAGTAGTCCCTTTGGAGGTTCCTCCTACGAGCAGTACTTC.

This clone has just a few counts. The chain uses TRBV7-2 and TRBJ1-6; D is unresolved. The CDR3 loop spans 13 amino acids. Per germline, CDR1 SGHTA and CDR2 FQGNSA. Trimming took off 1 base at V and 8 bases at J, with 6 bases between the two ends. The CDR3 coding sequence is TGTGCCAGCAGCTTAGGTCAGGATTCACCCCTCCACTTT. Protein sequence: CASSLGQDSPLHF.

This clone was seen only a few times. The genes are TRBV7-2 and TRBJ2-1, with 9 bases identical to TRBD2. The germline gives CDR1 SGHTA, CDR2 FQGNSA. The CDR3 runs to 15 residues. V shed 0 bases and J 9 bases; nucleotides not matched to a gene: 6. This CDR3 reads CASSLAGSGGGEQFF. Here the CDR3 DNA reads TGTGCCAGCAGCTTAGCCGGTAGCGGGGGAGGTGAGCAGTTCTTC.

CDR3 loop: CASSMGGPSLETQYF. DNA of the CDR3: TGTGCCAGTAGTATGGGGGGGCCCAGTTTGGAGACCCAGTACTTC. The chain carries TRBV19 and TRBJ2-5, with a weak D call TRBD2 (7 bases). The V and J ends lost 3 bases and 5 bases respectively, with 16 bases between them. This CDR3 has 15 residues. Germline lookup yields CDR1 LNHDA and CDR2 SQIVND (reference sequence).

This rearrangement joins TRBV2 to TRBJ1-2; D call uncertain. V was clipped by 8 bases and J by 8 bases, with 18 bases between them. The length of the CDR3 is 13 residues. CDR1 and CDR2 from the germline V gene are SNHLY and FYNNEI. CDR3 DNA sequence: TGTGCCAGCCAGGTAACCTACGTCCGCGGCTACACCTTC. Its translation: CASQVTYVRGYTF.

The chain has TRBV18 and TRBJ1-4, with TRBD1 matching over 9 bases. V was clipped by 3 bases and J by 7 bases; unmatched bases: 3. The CDR3 runs 14 residues. Germline assignment: CDR1 KGHSH and CDR2 LQKENI. The CDR3 here is CASSPETGGEKLFF. The CDR3 nucleotides are TGTGCCAGCTCACCGGAGACAGGGGGTGAAAAACTGTTTTTT. The variable domain in full, completed from reference TRBV18 and TRBJ1-4, reads NAGVMQNPRHLVRRRGQEARLRCSPMKGHSHVYWYRQLPEEGLKFMVYLQKENIIDESGMPKERFSAEFPKEGPSILRIQQVVRGDSAAYFCASSPETGGEKLFFGSGTQLSVL.